These T cell receptor beta chains were read from a single sample in a study of blood T cell repertoires in COVID-19. Some clones are missing from TCRdb's copy, which holds only in-frame ones; the method was immunoSEQ multiplex PCR. The sample includes roughly 70,000 clones, around 80% of them seen just once. The sequenced sample was peripheral blood. The origin of the receptors is a human donor in a cohort sampled during active COVID-19. Each CDR3 is given with its conserved first and last residue. The D gene is left open where the match is weak. The size of a clone is reported for some rows only, either as once, few or many, or as a class for expanded clones.

d_call: -
j_call: TRBJ1-5
v_call: TRBV24-1
clone_size: -
cdr3_aa: CATSDQYSNQPQHF

d_call: -
j_call: TRBJ2-7
v_call: TRBV28
clone_size: -
cdr3_aa: CASTPSLAYEQYF

d_call: -
j_call: TRBJ1-4
v_call: TRBV28
clone_size: -
cdr3_aa: CASSLSLQGLDNEKLFF

d_call: -
j_call: TRBJ1-1
v_call: TRBV7-9
clone_size: -
cdr3_aa: CASSLAYEANTEAFF

d_call: TRBD1
j_call: TRBJ1-1
v_call: TRBV19
clone_size: once
cdr3_aa: CASSMIAGGGTEAFF

d_call: -
j_call: TRBJ1-5
v_call: TRBV3-1/TRBV3-2
clone_size: -
cdr3_aa: CASSQDLGSGQPQHF

d_call: -
j_call: TRBJ2-7
v_call: TRBV19
clone_size: -
cdr3_aa: CASSMSSGSYEQYF

d_call: -
j_call: TRBJ2-1
v_call: TRBV18
clone_size: -
cdr3_aa: CASLPGQNYNEQFF

d_call: TRBD2
j_call: TRBJ2-7
v_call: TRBV5-4
clone_size: -
cdr3_aa: CASSWAGTSKYEQYF

d_call: -
j_call: TRBJ2-5
v_call: TRBV5-6
clone_size: few
cdr3_aa: CASSDRVSRETQYF

d_call: TRBD1
j_call: TRBJ2-5
v_call: TRBV10-1
clone_size: few
cdr3_aa: CASTLDRIQETQYF

d_call: -
j_call: TRBJ1-3
v_call: TRBV7-2
clone_size: -
cdr3_aa: CASGHGQNTIYF

d_call: TRBD1
j_call: TRBJ2-1
v_call: TRBV27
clone_size: -
cdr3_aa: CASRAGQEPTHEQFF

d_call: TRBD2
j_call: TRBJ2-1
v_call: TRBV18
clone_size: -
cdr3_aa: CASSRGSGGDNEQFF

d_call: -
j_call: TRBJ1-2
v_call: TRBV6-2/TRBV6-3
clone_size: -
cdr3_aa: CASSLSGTLAVGGYTF

d_call: TRBD1
j_call: TRBJ1-5
v_call: TRBV6-5
clone_size: -
cdr3_aa: CATRRGLNQPQHF

d_call: TRBD2
j_call: TRBJ2-7
v_call: TRBV2
clone_size: -
cdr3_aa: CASTGTSWYEQYF

d_call: -
j_call: TRBJ1-3
v_call: TRBV30
clone_size: -
cdr3_aa: CAWSRLRSGNTIYF

d_call: TRBD2
j_call: TRBJ2-1
v_call: TRBV4-3
clone_size: -
cdr3_aa: CASSLLSSGDDNEQFF

d_call: TRBD1
j_call: TRBJ1-2
v_call: TRBV6-5
clone_size: few
cdr3_aa: CASSYSRTGGGYGYTF

d_call: -
j_call: TRBJ2-7
v_call: TRBV2
clone_size: -
cdr3_aa: CASTQGQNSSYEQYF

d_call: -
j_call: TRBJ2-1
v_call: TRBV28
clone_size: -
cdr3_aa: CATRQREFGEQFF

d_call: TRBD1
j_call: TRBJ1-5
v_call: TRBV6-2/TRBV6-3
clone_size: few
cdr3_aa: CASSGLDRDQPQHF

d_call: TRBD2
j_call: TRBJ2-3
v_call: TRBV24-1
clone_size: -
cdr3_aa: CATAGSLSGIEDTQYF